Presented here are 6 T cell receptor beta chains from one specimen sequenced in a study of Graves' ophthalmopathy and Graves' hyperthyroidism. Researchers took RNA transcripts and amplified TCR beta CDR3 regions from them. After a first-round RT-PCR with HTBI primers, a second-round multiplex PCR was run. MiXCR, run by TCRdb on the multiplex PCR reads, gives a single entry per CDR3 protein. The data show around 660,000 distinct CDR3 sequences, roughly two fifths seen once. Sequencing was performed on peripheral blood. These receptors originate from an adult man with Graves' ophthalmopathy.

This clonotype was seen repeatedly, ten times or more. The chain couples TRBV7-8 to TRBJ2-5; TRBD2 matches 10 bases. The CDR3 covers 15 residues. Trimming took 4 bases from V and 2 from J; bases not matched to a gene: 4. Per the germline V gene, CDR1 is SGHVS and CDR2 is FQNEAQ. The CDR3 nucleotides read TGTGCCAGCAGCTCGGGACTAGCGTTACAAGAGACCCAGTACTTC. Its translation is CASSSGLALQETQYF.

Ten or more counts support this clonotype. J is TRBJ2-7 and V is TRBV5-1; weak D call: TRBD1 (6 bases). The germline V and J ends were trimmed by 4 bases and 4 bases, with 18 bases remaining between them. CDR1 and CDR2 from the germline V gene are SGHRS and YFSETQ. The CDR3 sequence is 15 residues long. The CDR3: CASSQFTGPRYEQYF. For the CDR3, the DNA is TGCGCCAGCAGCCAATTCACAGGGCCCCGTTACGAGCAGTACTTC.

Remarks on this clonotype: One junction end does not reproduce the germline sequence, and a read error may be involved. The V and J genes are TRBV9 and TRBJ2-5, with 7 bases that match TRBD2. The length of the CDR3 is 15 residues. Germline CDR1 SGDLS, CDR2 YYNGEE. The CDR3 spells CASSFRSGVYNEQSF. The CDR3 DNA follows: TGTGCCAGCAGCTTTCGGAGCGGGGTGTACAATGAGCAGTCCTTC.

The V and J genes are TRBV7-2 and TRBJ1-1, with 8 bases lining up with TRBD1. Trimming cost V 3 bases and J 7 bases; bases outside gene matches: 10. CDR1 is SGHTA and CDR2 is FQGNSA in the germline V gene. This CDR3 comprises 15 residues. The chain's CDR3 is CASSLGSGGVGEAFF. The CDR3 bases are TGTGCCAGCAGCTTGGGGTCAGGGGGCGTCGGTGAAGCTTTCTTT.

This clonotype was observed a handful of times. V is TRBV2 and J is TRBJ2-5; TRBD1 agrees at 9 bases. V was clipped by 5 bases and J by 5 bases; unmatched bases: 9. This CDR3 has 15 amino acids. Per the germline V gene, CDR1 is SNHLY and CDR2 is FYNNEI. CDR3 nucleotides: TGTGCCAGCAGTTTACAGGGGGCGCTTGTGGAGACCCAGTACTTC. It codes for CASSLQGALVETQYF.

In DNA, the CDR3 is TGTGCCAGTAGACATATATGGGGGACAGGCTCCTACGAGCAGTACTTC. Encoded protein: CASRHIWGTGSYEQYF. The rearrangement joins TRBV19 to TRBJ2-7; 8 nucleotides match TRBD1. CDR3 length: 16 residues. The V gene end was trimmed by 6 bases and the J gene end by 0 bases; junction bases not matched to a gene: 10. Germline CDR1 is LNHDA and CDR2 is SQIVND (reference sequence).